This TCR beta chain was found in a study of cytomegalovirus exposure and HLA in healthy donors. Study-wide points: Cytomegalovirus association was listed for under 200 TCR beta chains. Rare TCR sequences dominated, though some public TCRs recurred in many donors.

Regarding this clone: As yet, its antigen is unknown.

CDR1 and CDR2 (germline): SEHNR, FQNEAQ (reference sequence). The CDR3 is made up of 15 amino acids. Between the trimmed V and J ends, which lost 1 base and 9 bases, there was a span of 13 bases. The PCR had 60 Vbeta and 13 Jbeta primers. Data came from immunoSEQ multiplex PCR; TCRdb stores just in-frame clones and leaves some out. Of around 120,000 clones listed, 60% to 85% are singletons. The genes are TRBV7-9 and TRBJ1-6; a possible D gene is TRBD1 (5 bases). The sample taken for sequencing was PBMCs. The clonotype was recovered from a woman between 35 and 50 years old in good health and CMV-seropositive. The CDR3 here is CASSLGGQGGSPLHF. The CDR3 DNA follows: TGTGCCAGCAGCTTAGGTGGTCAGGGCGGTTCACCCCTCCACTTT. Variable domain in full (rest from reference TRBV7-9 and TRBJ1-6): DTGVSQNPRHKITKRGQNVTFRCDPISEHNRLYWYRQTLGQGPEFLTYFQNEAQLEKSRLLSDRFSAERPKGSFSTLEIQRTEQGDSAMYLCASSLGGQGGSPLHFGNGTRLTVT.